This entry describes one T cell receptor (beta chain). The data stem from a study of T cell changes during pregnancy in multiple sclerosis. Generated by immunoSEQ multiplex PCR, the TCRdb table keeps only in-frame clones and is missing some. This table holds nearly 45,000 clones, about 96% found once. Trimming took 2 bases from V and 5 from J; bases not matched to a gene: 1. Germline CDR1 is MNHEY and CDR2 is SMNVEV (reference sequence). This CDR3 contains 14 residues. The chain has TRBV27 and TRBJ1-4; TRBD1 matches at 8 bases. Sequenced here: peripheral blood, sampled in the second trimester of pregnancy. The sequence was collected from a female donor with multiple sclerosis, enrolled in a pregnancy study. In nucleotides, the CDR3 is TGTGCCAGCAGTTTAACAGGGGGGAATGAAAAACTGTTTTTT. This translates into CASSLTGGNEKLFF. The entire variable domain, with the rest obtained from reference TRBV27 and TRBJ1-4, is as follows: EAQVTQNPRYLITVTGKKLTVTCSQNMNHEYMSWYRQDPGLGLRQIYYSMNVEVTDKGDVPEGYKVSRKEKRNFPLILESPSPNQTSLYFCASSLTGGNEKLFFGSGTQLSVL.